Following are 10 T cell receptor beta chains from one sample sequenced in a study of beta chain features in type 1 diabetes. The isolated RNA, all of it, was reverse transcribed, so expressed TCRB transcripts were what got sequenced. Repertoires were generated with immunoSEQ multiplex PCR, while TCRdb's copy carries only in-frame clones and drops some. The sample yields some 10,000 clones, around 78% seen once. Sample: Tregs from blood. The receptors were sampled from a woman between 18 and 30 years old in good health.

The chain uses TRBV5-4 and TRBJ2-1, with D perhaps matching TRBD2 (6 bases). The V and J ends lost 4 bases and 10 bases respectively, with 15 bases between them. This CDR3 comprises 13 residues. CDR1 is SGHNT and CDR2 is YYREEE in the germline V gene (reference sequence). The CDR3 protein is CASSRERRAEQFF. CDR3 nucleotide sequence: TGTGCCAGCAGCCGGGAGAGAAGAGCCGAGCAGTTCTTC.

This sequence joins TRBV6-7 and TRBJ2-2; 7 nucleotides line up with TRBD2. TRBV6-7 is flagged as an ORF with uncertain function. The CDR3 runs to 14 residues. With V trimmed by 6 bases and J by 2 bases, 3 bases remained unmatched. CDR3 in amino acids: CASSLGLNTGELFF. DNA of the CDR3: TGTGCCAGCAGCCTGGGACTAAACACCGGGGAGCTGTTTTTT.

The gene calls are TRBV7-3 and TRBJ2-1; a possible D gene is TRBD1 (6 bases). The germline gives CDR1 SGHTA, CDR2 FQGTGA. The CDR3 consists of 13 residues. V was cut by 5 bases and J by 6 bases, with 11 bases left in between. This CDR3 reads CASSTRGGNEQFF. CDR3 nucleotides: TGTGCCAGCAGCACCAGGGGCGGCAATGAGCAGTTCTTC.

The gene calls are TRBV18 and TRBJ2-5; D is unclear. CDR3 length equals 13 residues. Trimming left V 5 bases short and J 2 bases short, with 9 bases between. CDR1 KGHSH and CDR2 LQKENI come from the germline V gene. This chain's CDR3 is CASSSTYQETQYF. The CDR3 DNA reads as TGTGCCAGCTCATCGACTTATCAAGAGACCCAGTACTTC.

This clone was detected only a few times. J is TRBJ1-1 and V is TRBV14; 9 positions agree with TRBD1. Trimming cost V 8 bases and J 10 bases; bases outside gene matches: 11. CDR1 and CDR2 (germline): SGHDN, FVKESK. This CDR3 has 13 residues. The CDR3 protein is CASRGQGQRGAFF. CDR3 DNA sequence: TGTGCCAGCCGGGGACAGGGCCAAAGAGGAGCTTTCTTT.

The chain is built from TRBV7-9 and TRBJ2-1; D is undetermined. Trimming pared 2 bases from V and 10 bases from J, leaving 6 bases between. Germline V CDR1 and CDR2: SEHNR, FQNEAQ (reference sequence). This CDR3 is 11 amino acids long. This CDR3 is CASSLLREQFF. In DNA, the CDR3 is TGTGCCAGCAGCTTACTCAGGGAGCAGTTCTTC. Full variable domain (missing parts from reference TRBV7-9 and TRBJ2-1): DTGVSQNPRHKITKRGQNVTFRCDPISEHNRLYWYRQTLGQGPEFLTYFQNEAQLEKSRLLSDRFSAERPKGSFSTLEIQRTEQGDSAMYLCASSLLREQFFGPGTRLTVL.

The V call is TRBV30, the J call TRBJ1-2; 7 nucleotides line up with TRBD1. Germline CDR1 GTSNPN, CDR2 SVGIG (reference sequence). With V trimmed by 0 bases and J by 4 bases, 5 bases remained unmatched. This CDR3 has 14 residues. The CDR3 sequence is CAWSVGRQGYGYTF. CDR3 coding DNA: TGTGCCTGGAGTGTAGGGAGACAGGGCTATGGCTACACCTTC. The variable domain in full, completed from reference TRBV30 and TRBJ1-2, reads SQTIHQWPATLVQPVGSPLSLECTVEGTSNPNLYWYRQAAGRGLQLLFYSVGIGQISSEVPQNLSASRPQDRQFILSSKKLLLSDSGFYLCAWSVGRQGYGYTFGSGTRLTVV.

The chain links TRBV5-6 to TRBJ2-7, with TRBD1 matching 9 bases. CDR1 and CDR2 from the germline V gene are SGHDT and YYEEEE. The CDR3 sequence is 18 residues long. The ends lost 4 bases at V and 3 bases at J; junction bases unmatched: 17. CDR3 loop: CASSPFGQGTRYLYEQYF. CDR3 DNA: TGTGCCAGCAGCCCTTTCGGACAGGGGACCCGATACCTCTACGAGCAGTACTTC.

The rearrangement links TRBV11-1 to TRBJ2-1, with D possibly TRBD2 on 6 matching bases. The CDR3 totals 15 residues. Germline V CDR1 and CDR2: SGHAT, FQDESV (reference sequence). Between the trimmed V and J ends, which lost 1 base and 3 bases, there was a span of 10 bases. The CDR3, as DNA: TGTGCCAGCAGCTTAGTCCTAGCGAACTACAATGAGCAGTTCTTC. Translating it yields CASSLVLANYNEQFF.

This clone has just a few counts. CDR3 DNA sequence: TGCGCCAGCAGACCGACGGCGGCCGGGGAGCTGTTTTTT. Residues: CASRPTAAGELFF. The V gene is TRBV5-1, the J gene TRBJ2-2; D unclear. V was pared by 5 bases and J by 6 bases, with 11 bases between. Germline CDR1 and CDR2: SGHRS and YFSETQ. The CDR3 sequence is 13 residues long.